The clone carrying this T cell receptor beta chain turned up a few times. One entry per CDR3 protein results from TCRdb running MiXCR on the RT-PCR reads. The sample lists 5,900 or so distinct CDR3 sequences, 77% occurring once. The CDR3 is 15 residues long. Germline assignment: CDR1 KGHDR and CDR2 SFDVKD. Trimming pared 4 bases from V and 2 bases from J, leaving 13 bases between. These data originate in a study of yellow fever vaccine responses in identical twins. The material was T cells from blood (PBMCs), unsorted or a sorted subset (not recorded which), obtained before or after yellow fever vaccination (not recorded which). The chain links TRBV24-1 to TRBJ2-5; no reliable D call. This TCR was recovered from a woman aged 18-29 years who received the yellow fever vaccine. The CDR3 loop reads CATSEHSQLQETQYF. The CDR3 DNA is TGTGCCACCAGTGAGCACTCTCAGCTACAAGAGACCCAGTACTTC.